This T cell receptor beta chain is from a study of technical replicates of blood from a few donors. Profiling relied on immunoSEQ multiplex PCR, and the TCRdb table lists in-frame clones only, not all of them. The table records approximately 81,000 clones, 95% of them present only once. This clonotype was sampled from a human donor in good health. The sequenced sample was T cells isolated from PBMCs.

CDR3 nucleotides: TGCAGCGTTCGGTGGGGGGGCTTAGACACTGAAGCTTTCTTT. Protein sequence: CSVRWGGLDTEAFF. The genes are TRBV29-1 and TRBJ1-1; D may be TRBD1 (6 bases). The CDR3 runs 14 residues. V lost 5 bases, J lost 3 bases, and 16 bases lay in between. CDR1 SQVTM and CDR2 ANQGSEA come from the germline V gene.